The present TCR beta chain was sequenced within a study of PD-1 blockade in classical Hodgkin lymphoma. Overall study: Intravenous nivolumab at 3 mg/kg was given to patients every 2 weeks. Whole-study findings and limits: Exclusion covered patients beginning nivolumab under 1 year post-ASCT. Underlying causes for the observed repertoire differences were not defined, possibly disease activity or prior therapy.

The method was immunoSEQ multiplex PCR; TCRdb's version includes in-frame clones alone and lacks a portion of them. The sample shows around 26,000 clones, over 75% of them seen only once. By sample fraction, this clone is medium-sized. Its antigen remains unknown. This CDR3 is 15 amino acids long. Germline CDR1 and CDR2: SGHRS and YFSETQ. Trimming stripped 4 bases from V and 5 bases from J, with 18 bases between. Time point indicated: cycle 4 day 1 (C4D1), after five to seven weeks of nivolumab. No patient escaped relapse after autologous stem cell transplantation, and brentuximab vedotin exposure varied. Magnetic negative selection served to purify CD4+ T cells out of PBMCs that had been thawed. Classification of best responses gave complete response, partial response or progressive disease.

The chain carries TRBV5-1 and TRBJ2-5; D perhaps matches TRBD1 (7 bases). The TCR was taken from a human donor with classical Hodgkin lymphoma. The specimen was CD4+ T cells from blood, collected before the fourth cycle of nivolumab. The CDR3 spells CASSQTTTGRETQYF. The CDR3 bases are TGCGCCAGCAGCCAAACAACGACAGGGAGGGAGACCCAGTACTTC.